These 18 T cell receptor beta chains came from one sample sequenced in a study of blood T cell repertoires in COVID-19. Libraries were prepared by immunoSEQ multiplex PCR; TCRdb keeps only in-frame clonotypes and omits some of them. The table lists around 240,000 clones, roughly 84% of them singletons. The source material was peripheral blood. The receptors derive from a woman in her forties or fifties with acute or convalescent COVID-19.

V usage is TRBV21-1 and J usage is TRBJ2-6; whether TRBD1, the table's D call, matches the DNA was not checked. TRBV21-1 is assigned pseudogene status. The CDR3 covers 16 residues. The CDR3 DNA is TGTGCCAGCAGCAAAGGGGGCAGGTCTGGGGCCAACGTCCTGACTTTC. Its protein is CASSKGGRSGANVLTF.

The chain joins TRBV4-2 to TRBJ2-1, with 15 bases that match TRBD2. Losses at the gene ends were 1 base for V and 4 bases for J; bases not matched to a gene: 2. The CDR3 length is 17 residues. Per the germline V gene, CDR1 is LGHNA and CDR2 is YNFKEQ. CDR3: CASSQGTSGGAYNEQFF. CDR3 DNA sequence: TGTGCCAGCAGCCAAGGGACTAGCGGGGGGGCTTACAATGAGCAGTTCTTC.

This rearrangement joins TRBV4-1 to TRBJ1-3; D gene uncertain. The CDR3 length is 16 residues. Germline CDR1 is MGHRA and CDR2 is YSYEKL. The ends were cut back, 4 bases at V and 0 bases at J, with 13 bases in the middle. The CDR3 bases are TGCGCCAGCAGCCCGGATCAGGTACTCTCTGGAAACACCATATATTTT. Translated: CASSPDQVLSGNTIYF.

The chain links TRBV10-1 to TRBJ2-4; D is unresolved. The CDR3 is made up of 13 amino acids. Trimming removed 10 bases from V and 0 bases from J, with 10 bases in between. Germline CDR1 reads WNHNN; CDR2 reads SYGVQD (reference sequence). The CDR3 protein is CAIRTLAKNIQYF. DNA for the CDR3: TGCGCCATCAGAACATTAGCCAAAAACATTCAGTACTTC.

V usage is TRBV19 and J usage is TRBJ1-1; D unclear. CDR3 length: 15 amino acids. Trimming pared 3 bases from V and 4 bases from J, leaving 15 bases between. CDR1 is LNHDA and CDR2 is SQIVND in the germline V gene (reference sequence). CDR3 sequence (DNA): TGTGCCAGTAGTATCGTGGCGCGCCAGGCCACTGAAGCTTTCTTT. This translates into CASSIVARQATEAFF.

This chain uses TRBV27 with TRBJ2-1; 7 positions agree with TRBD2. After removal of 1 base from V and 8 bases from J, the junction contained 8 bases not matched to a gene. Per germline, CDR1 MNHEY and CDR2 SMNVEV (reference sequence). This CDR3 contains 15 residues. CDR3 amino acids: CASSLFRIAGHEQFF. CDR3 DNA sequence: TGTGCCAGCAGTTTATTTCGGATAGCGGGCCATGAGCAGTTCTTC.

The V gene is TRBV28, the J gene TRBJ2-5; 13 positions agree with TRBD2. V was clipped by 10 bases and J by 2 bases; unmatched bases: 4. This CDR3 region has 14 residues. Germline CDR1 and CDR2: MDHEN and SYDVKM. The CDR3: CAIGLAGVQETQYF. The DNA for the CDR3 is TGTGCCATAGGACTAGCGGGAGTGCAAGAGACCCAGTACTTC.

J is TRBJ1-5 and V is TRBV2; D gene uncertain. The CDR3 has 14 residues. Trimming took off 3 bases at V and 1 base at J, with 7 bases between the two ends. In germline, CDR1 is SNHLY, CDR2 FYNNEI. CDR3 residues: CASSERGSNQPQHF. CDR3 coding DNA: TGTGCCAGCAGTGAGCGAGGAAGCAATCAGCCCCAGCATTTT.

CDR3 nucleotides: TGTGCCAGCAGCTTACGACTAGACGGCGCCGGGGAGCTGTTTTTT. Its translation: CASSLRLDGAGELFF. This sequence joins TRBV7-2 and TRBJ2-2; D is perhaps TRBD2 (6 bases). Germline CDR1 SGHTA, CDR2 FQGNSA. Trimming removed 2 bases at V and 6 bases at J, with 13 bases between. The CDR3 consists of 15 residues.

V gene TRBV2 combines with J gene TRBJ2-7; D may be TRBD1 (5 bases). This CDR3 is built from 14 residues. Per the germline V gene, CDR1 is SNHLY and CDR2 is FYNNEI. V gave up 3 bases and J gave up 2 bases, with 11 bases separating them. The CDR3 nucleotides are TGTGCCAGCAGTGATCAGGGCAGGGCCTACGAGCAGTACTTC. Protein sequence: CASSDQGRAYEQYF.

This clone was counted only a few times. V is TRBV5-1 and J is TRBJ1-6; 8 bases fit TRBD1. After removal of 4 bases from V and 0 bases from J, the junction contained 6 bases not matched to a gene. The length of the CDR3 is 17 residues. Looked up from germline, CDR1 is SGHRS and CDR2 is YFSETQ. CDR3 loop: CASSPGQVRSYNSPLHF. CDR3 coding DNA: TGCGCCAGCAGCCCGGGACAGGTTCGCTCCTATAATTCACCCCTCCACTTT.

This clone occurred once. Here the CDR3 DNA reads TGTGCCAGTAGTATACAGGACTCCTATGGCTACACCTTC. Translation gives CASSIQDSYGYTF. The chain carries TRBV19 and TRBJ1-2; no clear D gene. CDR1 and CDR2 (germline): LNHDA, SQIVND (reference sequence). This CDR3 is 13 amino acids long. The V gene lost 2 bases and the J gene lost 4 bases, with 8 bases spanning the gap. Using reference TRBV19 and TRBJ1-2 for the parts outside the CDR3, the full variable domain is DGGITQSPKYLFRKEGQNVTLSCEQNLNHDAMYWYRQDPGQGLRLIYYSQIVNDFQKGDIAEGYSVSREKKESFPLTVTSAQKNPTAFYLCASSIQDSYGYTFGSGTRLTVV.

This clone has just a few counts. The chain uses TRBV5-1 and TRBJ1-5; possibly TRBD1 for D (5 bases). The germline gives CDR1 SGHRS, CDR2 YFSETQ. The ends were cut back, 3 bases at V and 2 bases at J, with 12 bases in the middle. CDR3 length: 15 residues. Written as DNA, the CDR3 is TGCGCCAGCAGCTCAGGAGGGGAAGGCAATCAGCCCCAGCATTTT. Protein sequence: CASSSGGEGNQPQHF.

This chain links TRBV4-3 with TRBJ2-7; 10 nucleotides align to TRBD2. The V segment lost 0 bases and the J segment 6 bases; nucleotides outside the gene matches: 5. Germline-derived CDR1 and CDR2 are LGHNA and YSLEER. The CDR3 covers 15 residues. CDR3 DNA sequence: TGCGCCAGCAGCCAAGATCCAGCGGGGGGGCCCGAGCAGTACTTC. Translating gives CASSQDPAGGPEQYF.

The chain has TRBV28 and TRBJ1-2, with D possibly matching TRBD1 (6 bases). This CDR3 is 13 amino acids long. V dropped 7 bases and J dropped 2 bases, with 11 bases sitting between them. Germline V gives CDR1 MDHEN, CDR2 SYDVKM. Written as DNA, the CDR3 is TGTGCCAGCATGACAGGAACAAACTATGGCTACACCTTC. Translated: CASMTGTNYGYTF.

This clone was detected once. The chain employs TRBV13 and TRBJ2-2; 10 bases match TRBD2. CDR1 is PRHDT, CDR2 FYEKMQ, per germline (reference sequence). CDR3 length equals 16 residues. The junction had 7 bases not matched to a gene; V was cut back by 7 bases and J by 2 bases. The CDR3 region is CASTQGLAANTGELFF. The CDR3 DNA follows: TGTGCCAGCACCCAAGGACTAGCGGCAAACACCGGGGAGCTGTTTTTT.

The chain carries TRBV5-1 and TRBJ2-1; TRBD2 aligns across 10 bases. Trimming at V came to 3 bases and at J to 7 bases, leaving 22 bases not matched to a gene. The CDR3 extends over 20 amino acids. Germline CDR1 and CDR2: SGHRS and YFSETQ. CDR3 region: CASSYHWTIGVASGGNEQFF. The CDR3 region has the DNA TGCGCCAGCAGCTACCATTGGACCATAGGTGTTGCTAGCGGGGGTAATGAGCAGTTCTTC.

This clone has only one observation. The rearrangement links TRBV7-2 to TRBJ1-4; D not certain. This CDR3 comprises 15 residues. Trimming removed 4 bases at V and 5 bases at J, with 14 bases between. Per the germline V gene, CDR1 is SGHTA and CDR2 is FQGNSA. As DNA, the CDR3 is TGTGCCAGCAGCTATCGTGAGGGAGGGAATGAAAAACTGTTTTTT. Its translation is CASSYREGGNEKLFF.